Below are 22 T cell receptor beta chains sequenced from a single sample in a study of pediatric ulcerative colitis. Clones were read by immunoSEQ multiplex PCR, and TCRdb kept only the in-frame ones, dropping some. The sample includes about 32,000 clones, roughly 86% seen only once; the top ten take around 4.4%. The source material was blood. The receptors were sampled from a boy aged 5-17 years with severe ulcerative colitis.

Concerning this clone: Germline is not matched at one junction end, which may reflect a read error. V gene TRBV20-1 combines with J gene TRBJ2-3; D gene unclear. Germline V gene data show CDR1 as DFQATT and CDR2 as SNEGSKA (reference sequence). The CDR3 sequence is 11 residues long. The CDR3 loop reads CRARAADTQYF. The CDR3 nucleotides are TGCAGGGCTAGGGCCGCAGATACGCAGTATTTT.

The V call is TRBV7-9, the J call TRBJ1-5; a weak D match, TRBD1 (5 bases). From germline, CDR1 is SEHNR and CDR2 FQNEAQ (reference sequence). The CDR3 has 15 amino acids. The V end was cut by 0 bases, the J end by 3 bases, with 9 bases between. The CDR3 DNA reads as TGTGCCAGCAGCTTAGCGACAGCTCCCAATCAGCCCCAGCATTTT. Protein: CASSLATAPNQPQHF.

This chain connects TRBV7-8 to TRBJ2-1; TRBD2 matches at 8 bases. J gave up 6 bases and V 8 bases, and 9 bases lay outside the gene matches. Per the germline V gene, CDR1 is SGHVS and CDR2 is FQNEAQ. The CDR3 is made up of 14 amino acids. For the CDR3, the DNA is TGTGCCAGCGGGACTAGTTACGAGGGCAATGAGCAGTTCTTC. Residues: CASGTSYEGNEQFF.

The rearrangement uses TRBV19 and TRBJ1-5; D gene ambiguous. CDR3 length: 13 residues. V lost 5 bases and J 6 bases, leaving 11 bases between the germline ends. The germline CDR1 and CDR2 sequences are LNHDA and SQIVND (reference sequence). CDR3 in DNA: TGTGCCAGTAGTCTAGGGTGGCGTCAGCCCCAGCATTTT. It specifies CASSLGWRQPQHF.

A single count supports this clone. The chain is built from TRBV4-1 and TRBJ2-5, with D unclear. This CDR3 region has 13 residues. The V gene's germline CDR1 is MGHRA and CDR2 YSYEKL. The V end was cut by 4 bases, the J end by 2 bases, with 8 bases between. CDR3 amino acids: CASSRWQQETQYF. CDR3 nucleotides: TGCGCCAGCAGCCGGTGGCAGCAAGAGACCCAGTACTTC.

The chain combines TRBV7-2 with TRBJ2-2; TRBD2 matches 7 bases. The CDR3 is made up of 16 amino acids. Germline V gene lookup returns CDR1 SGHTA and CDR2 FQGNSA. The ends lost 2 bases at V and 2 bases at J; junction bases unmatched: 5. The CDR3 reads CASSLRTSPNTGELFF. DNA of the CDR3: TGTGCCAGCAGCTTAAGGACTAGTCCAAACACCGGGGAGCTGTTTTTT.

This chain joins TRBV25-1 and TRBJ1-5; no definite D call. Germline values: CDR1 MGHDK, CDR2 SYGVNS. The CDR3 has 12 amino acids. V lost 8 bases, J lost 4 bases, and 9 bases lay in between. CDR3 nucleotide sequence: TGTGCCAGCGCTGAAGCTAATCAGCCCCAGCATTTT. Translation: CASAEANQPQHF.

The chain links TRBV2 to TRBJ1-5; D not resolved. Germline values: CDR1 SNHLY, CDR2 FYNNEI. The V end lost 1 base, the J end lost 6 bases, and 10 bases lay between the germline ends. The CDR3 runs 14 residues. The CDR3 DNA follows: TGTGCCAGCAGTGAAGTGGACTTAGGTCAGCCCCAGCATTTT. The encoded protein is CASSEVDLGQPQHF.

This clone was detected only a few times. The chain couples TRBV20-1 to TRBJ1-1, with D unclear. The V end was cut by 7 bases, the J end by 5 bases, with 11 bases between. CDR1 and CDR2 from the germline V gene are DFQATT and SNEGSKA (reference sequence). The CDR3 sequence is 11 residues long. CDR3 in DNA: TGCAGTGAGGGTACCCCGACTGAAGCTTTCTTT. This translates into CSEGTPTEAFF.

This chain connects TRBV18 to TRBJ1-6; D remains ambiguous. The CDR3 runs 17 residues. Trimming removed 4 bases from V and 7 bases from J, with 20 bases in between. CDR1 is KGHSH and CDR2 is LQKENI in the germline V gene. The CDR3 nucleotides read TGTGCCAGCTCACTATACCCCGGGGATAATTCGAATTCACCCCTCCACTTT. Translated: CASSLYPGDNSNSPLHF.

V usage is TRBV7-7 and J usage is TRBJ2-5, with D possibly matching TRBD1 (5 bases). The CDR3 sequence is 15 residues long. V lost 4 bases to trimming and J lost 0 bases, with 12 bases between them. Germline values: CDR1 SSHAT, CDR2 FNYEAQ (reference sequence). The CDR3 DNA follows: TGTGCCAGCAGCTCGGGCAGGGTGTACCAAGAGACCCAGTACTTC. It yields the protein CASSSGRVYQETQYF.

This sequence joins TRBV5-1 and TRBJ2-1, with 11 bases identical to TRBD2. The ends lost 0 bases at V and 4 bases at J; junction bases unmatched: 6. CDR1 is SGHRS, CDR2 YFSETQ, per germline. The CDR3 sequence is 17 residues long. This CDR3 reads CASSLASSGGQYNEQFF. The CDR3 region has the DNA TGCGCCAGCAGCTTGGCCTCTAGCGGGGGGCAGTACAATGAGCAGTTCTTC.

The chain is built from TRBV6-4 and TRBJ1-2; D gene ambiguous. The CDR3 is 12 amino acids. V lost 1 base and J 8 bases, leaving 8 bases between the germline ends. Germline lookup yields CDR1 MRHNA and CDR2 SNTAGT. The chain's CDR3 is CASSDYLGGYTF. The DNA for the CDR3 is TGTGCCAGCAGTGACTACCTCGGCGGCTACACCTTC.

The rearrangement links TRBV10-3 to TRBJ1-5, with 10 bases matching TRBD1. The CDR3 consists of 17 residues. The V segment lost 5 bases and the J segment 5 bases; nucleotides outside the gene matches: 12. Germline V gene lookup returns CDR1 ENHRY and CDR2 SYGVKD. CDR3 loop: CAISPGQGPRGYQPQHF. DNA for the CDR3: TGTGCCATCAGTCCGGGACAGGGGCCCCGGGGATATCAGCCCCAGCATTTT.

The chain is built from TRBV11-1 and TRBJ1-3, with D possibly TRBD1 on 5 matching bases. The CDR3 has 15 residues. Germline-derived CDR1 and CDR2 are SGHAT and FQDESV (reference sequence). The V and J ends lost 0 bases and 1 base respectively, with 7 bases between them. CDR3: CASSLAGTSGNTIYF. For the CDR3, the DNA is TGTGCCAGCAGCTTAGCCGGGACTTCTGGAAACACCATATATTTT. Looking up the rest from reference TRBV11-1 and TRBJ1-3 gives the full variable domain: EAEVAQSPRYKITEKSQAVAFWCDPISGHATLYWYRQILGQGPELLVQFQDESVVDDSQLPKDRFSAERLKGVDSTLKIQPAELGDSAMYLCASSLAGTSGNTIYFGEGSWLTVV.

The CDR3 nucleotides read TGTGCCAGCAGCTTGCCGCCTTTCGATGAGCAGTTCTTC. It translates to CASSLPPFDEQFF. J is TRBJ2-1 and V is TRBV5-4; D remains unclear. Per germline, CDR1 SGHNT and CDR2 YYREEE (reference sequence). CDR3 length: 13 residues. V lost 1 base to trimming and J lost 8 bases, with 10 bases between them.

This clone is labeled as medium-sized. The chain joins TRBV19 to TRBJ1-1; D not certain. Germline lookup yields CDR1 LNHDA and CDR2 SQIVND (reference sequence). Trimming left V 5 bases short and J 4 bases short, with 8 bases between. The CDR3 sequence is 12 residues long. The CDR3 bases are TGTGCCAGTAGTCAAACACCCACTGAAGCTTTCTTT. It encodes CASSQTPTEAFF.

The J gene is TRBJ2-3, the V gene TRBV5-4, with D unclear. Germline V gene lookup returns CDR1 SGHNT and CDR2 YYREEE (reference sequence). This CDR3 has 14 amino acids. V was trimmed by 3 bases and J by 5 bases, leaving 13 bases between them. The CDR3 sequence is CASSSWNGKDTQYF. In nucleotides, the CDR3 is TGTGCCAGCAGCTCCTGGAATGGAAAAGATACGCAGTATTTT. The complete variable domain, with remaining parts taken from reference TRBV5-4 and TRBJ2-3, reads ETGVTQSPTHLIKTRGQQVTLRCSSQSGHNTVSWYQQALGQGPQFIFQYYREEENGRGNFPPRFSGLQFPNYSSELNVNALELDDSALYLCASSSWNGKDTQYFGPGTRLTVL.

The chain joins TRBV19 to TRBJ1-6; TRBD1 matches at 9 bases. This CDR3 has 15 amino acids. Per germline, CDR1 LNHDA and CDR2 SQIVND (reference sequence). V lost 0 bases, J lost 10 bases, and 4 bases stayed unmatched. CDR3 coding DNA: TGTGCCAGTAGTATAGAGCACAGGGGGCACTCACCCCTCCACTTT. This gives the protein CASSIEHRGHSPLHF.

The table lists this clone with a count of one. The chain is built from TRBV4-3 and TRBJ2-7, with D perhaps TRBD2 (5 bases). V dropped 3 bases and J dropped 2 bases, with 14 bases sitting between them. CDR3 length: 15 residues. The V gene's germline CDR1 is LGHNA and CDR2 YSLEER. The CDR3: CASSQRVEVPYEQYF. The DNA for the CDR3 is TGCGCCAGCAGCCAGAGGGTTGAAGTTCCCTACGAGCAGTACTTC.

DNA of the CDR3: TGTGCCAGCAGAGCAGGGTATGGCTACACCTTC. Its protein product is CASRAGYGYTF. V is TRBV11-2 and J is TRBJ1-2, with TRBD1 as a possible D gene (5 bases). The CDR3 consists of 11 residues. Per germline, CDR1 SGHAT and CDR2 FQNNGV. The V end was cut by 6 bases, the J end by 5 bases, with 7 bases between.

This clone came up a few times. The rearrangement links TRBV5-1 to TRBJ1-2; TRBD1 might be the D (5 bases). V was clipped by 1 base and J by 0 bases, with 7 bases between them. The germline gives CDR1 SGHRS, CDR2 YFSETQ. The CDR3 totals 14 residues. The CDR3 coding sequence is TGCGCCAGCAGCTTGAAGGGGACTAACTATGGCTACACCTTC. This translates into CASSLKGTNYGYTF.